This T cell receptor (beta chain) was identified in a study of cytomegalovirus exposure and HLA in healthy donors. Background on the study: Earlier findings included about 120 million unique TCR beta sequences obtained from about 170 million T cells.

About this clone itself: As yet, its antigen is unknown.

This CDR3 region has 13 residues. CDR1 and CDR2 from the germline V gene are SGHRS and YFSETQ. V lost 4 bases, J lost 6 bases, and 13 bases lay in between. The study's findings and limits: A further, later analysis showed that HLA-associated TCR beta chains (compared with equally common others) were more clonally expanded.

The PCR ran on 60 Vbeta and 13 Jbeta primers. Profiled with immunoSEQ multiplex PCR; TCRdb holds only in-frame clones, not every one. In the table there are more than 85,000 clones, under 80% of which are singletons. The chain joins TRBV5-1 to TRBJ1-1, with TRBD1 as a possible D gene (5 bases). This TCR was sampled from a woman aged 45-59 years in good health and CMV-seropositive. Sample: PBMCs. The CDR3 spells CASSRSGGAEAFF. In DNA, the CDR3 is TGCGCCAGCAGCCGTTCCGGGGGGGCTGAAGCTTTCTTT.